A single sample is the source of the 28 T cell receptor beta chains below, sequenced in a study of a mutant IDH1 vaccine in newly diagnosed glioma. Sequencing was performed with immunoSEQ multiplex PCR; in TCRdb, only in-frame clones are kept and a portion is missing. The sample records 40,000 to 50,000 clones, around 74% being singletons. No antigen has been identified for these receptors. Time point given: week 23, last vaccination. With topical imiquimod, each dose of the vaccine consisted of 300 ug of mutant IDH1 20-mer peptide. Sequenced material: PBMCs, taken from a glioma patient whose treatment included an IDH1 peptide vaccine. These receptors all stem from a man in his forties or fifties with glioma.

V is TRBV4-2 and J is TRBJ1-6, with a possible D match to TRBD1 (6 bases). CDR1 is LGHNA and CDR2 is YNFKEQ in the germline V gene. V was cut by 3 bases and J by 7 bases, with 10 bases left in between. The CDR3 runs to 14 residues. CDR3 DNA sequence: TGTGCCAGCAGCCACCCAGGGGAGAATTCACCCCTCCACTTT. It encodes CASSHPGENSPLHF.

J is TRBJ1-2 and V is TRBV29-1, with D unclear. Germline CDR1 and CDR2: SQVTM and ANQGSEA. This CDR3 contains 12 residues. V lost 6 bases to trimming and J lost 4 bases, with 12 bases between them. The CDR3 reads CSVLTSPYGYTF. CDR3 sequence (DNA): TGCAGCGTGCTTACCTCTCCCTATGGCTACACCTTC.

The chain employs TRBV9 and TRBJ2-1; D not certain. The V end was cut by 3 bases, the J end by 10 bases, with 17 bases between. The germline V gene encodes CDR1 SGDLS and CDR2 YYNGEE. This CDR3 comprises 14 residues. The CDR3 sequence is CASSGRVELGEQFF. CDR3 bases: TGTGCCAGCAGCGGACGGGTAGAATTAGGCGAGCAGTTCTTC.

This clone was observed a few times. The gene calls are TRBV30 and TRBJ1-5; the match to TRBD1 covers 8 bases. The germline CDR1 and CDR2 sequences are GTSNPN and SVGIG (reference sequence). CDR3 length: 16 amino acids. Trimming took 3 bases from V and 2 from J; bases not matched to a gene: 9. CDR3 sequence reads: CAWRDRANGGNQPQHF. The CDR3 bases are TGTGCCTGGAGGGACAGGGCCAACGGCGGCAATCAGCCCCAGCATTTT.

The chain uses TRBV6-1 and TRBJ1-5; TRBD1 agrees at 8 bases. CDR3 length: 15 residues. The J segment lost 3 bases and the V segment lost 6 bases, leaving 7 bases of the junction unmatched. Germline-derived CDR1 and CDR2 are MNHNS and SASEGT. The CDR3 DNA follows: TGTGCCAGCAGGAGGGGACAGGACCCCAATCAGCCCCAGCATTTT. It yields the protein CASRRGQDPNQPQHF.

V is TRBV4-3 and J is TRBJ1-6, with no clear D. V lost 0 bases to trimming and J lost 7 bases, with 7 bases between them. The CDR3 length is 14 residues. Germline lookup yields CDR1 LGHNA and CDR2 YSLEER. CDR3 nucleotides: TGCGCCAGCAGCCAAGATATAGAGAATTCACCCCTCCACTTT. Translating gives CASSQDIENSPLHF.

The chain carries TRBV6-5 and TRBJ1-1; D remains ambiguous. Between the trimmed V and J ends, which lost 6 bases and 4 bases, there was a span of 9 bases. The CDR3 has 12 residues. CDR1 and CDR2 (germline): MNHEY, SVGAGI. CDR3: CASRFEGTEAFF. CDR3 bases: TGTGCCAGCAGATTCGAAGGCACTGAAGCTTTCTTT.

The chain couples TRBV4-1 to TRBJ2-5, with D hard to call. This CDR3 contains 14 residues. V was cut by 1 base and J by 0 bases, with 6 bases left in between. CDR1 is MGHRA, CDR2 YSYEKL, per germline. This chain's CDR3 is CASSQGHDQETQYF. CDR3 in DNA: TGCGCCAGCAGCCAAGGACACGACCAAGAGACCCAGTACTTC.

With regard to this clone: Within the sample, other DNA sequences also encode this same CDR3. The chain employs TRBV15 and TRBJ1-2; D unresolved. The CDR3 covers 12 residues. Germline V gene lookup returns CDR1 LNHNV and CDR2 YYDKDF (reference sequence). The V gene lost 4 bases and the J gene lost 1 base, with 4 bases spanning the gap. The CDR3 loop is CATSTSNYGYTF. The CDR3 bases are TGTGCCACCAGCACCAGTAACTATGGCTACACCTTC.

This clone was recorded a few times. J is TRBJ2-3 and V is TRBV28; TRBD2 matches 13 bases. Germline CDR1 reads MDHEN; CDR2 reads SYDVKM. The trim removed 6 bases at V and 2 bases at J, leaving 2 bases unmatched. The CDR3 covers 15 residues. CDR3 in DNA: TGTGCCAGCAGGGGGACTAGCGGGAACACAGATACGCAGTATTTT. Translating gives CASRGTSGNTDTQYF.

The genes are TRBV27 and TRBJ2-1, with 8 bases that match TRBD2. V gave up 7 bases and J gave up 0 bases; unmatched junction bases: 11. Germline loops: CDR1 MNHEY, CDR2 SMNVEV (reference sequence). The CDR3 covers 17 residues. The CDR3 DNA reads as TGTGCCAGCACCACCTCGGGGGGGGGAAGCTCCTACAATGAGCAGTTCTTC. Encoded protein: CASTTSGGGSSYNEQFF.

The CDR3 DNA follows: TGTGCCAGTAAACAGGGGGGTAGCTCTGGGGCCAACGTCCTGACTTTC. Protein product: CASKQGGSSGANVLTF. V is TRBV19 and J is TRBJ2-6; 8 nucleotides align to TRBD1. Trimming at V came to 7 bases and at J to 0 bases, leaving 5 bases not matched to a gene. The CDR3 contains 16 residues. Germline V gene lookup returns CDR1 LNHDA and CDR2 SQIVND (reference sequence).

The chain joins TRBV28 to TRBJ1-1; 10 nucleotides agree with TRBD1. The CDR3 has 14 amino acids. With 5 bases clipped from V and 5 bases from J, the junction kept 5 bases outside the gene matches. CDR1 and CDR2 from the germline V gene are MDHEN and SYDVKM. DNA of the CDR3: TGTGCCAGCAGTCCGGACAGGGGGAGAACTGAAGCTTTCTTT. Translation: CASSPDRGRTEAFF.

The rearrangement uses TRBV7-9 and TRBJ1-4; a possible D gene is TRBD1 (5 bases). Trimming pared 7 bases from V and 5 bases from J, leaving 11 bases between. Germline V CDR1 and CDR2: SEHNR, FQNEAQ (reference sequence). CDR3 length: 13 amino acids. CDR3 loop: CASTRGPNEKLFF. The CDR3 nucleotides read TGTGCCAGCACTAGGGGACCCAATGAAAAACTGTTTTTT.

This clone is medium-sized (0.01 to 0.1%). The chain joins TRBV2 to TRBJ1-4; 7 bases fit TRBD1. The CDR3 has 14 residues. CDR1 and CDR2 from the germline V gene are SNHLY and FYNNEI. After removal of 5 bases from V and 6 bases from J, the junction contained 6 bases not matched to a gene. CDR3 sequence: CASSRDRSDEKLFF. The CDR3 bases are TGTGCCAGCAGTCGGGACAGATCGGATGAAAAACTGTTTTTT.

This clone was recorded only once. This chain joins TRBV30 and TRBJ1-6, with D perhaps matching TRBD1 (6 bases). Trimming pared 4 bases from V and 9 bases from J, leaving 13 bases between. CDR1 GTSNPN and CDR2 SVGIG come from the germline V gene (reference sequence). The CDR3 contains 13 residues. The CDR3, as DNA: TGTGCCTGGAATACAGGGATCGGTTCACCCCTCCACTTT. This codes for CAWNTGIGSPLHF.

V is TRBV15 and J is TRBJ2-7, with TRBD1 matching 8 bases. Germline V lookup: CDR1 LNHNV, CDR2 YYDKDF (reference sequence). The CDR3 spans 13 residues. V was clipped by 4 bases and J by 4 bases; unmatched bases: 3. The CDR3 bases are TGTGCCACCAGCACGGGACAGGTGTACGAGCAGTACTTC. Amino acids: CATSTGQVYEQYF.

This clone has more than one count but fewer than ten. V is TRBV6-1 and J is TRBJ2-7; D not certain. The V end lost 4 bases, the J end lost 4 bases, and 11 bases lay between the germline ends. The CDR3 length is 13 residues. Germline V gene lookup returns CDR1 MNHNS and CDR2 SASEGT. The CDR3 coding sequence is TGTGCCAGCAGTGTGAAAAGTGGTTACGAGCAGTACTTC. It is translated as CASSVKSGYEQYF.

The chain uses TRBV25-1 and TRBJ2-3, with a possible D match to TRBD1 (6 bases). CDR1 and CDR2 (germline): MGHDK, SYGVNS. The CDR3 length is 16 residues. Trimming removed 2 bases at V and 2 bases at J, with 14 bases between. The CDR3 sequence: CASSEDQGFLTDTQYF. In nucleotides, the CDR3 is TGTGCCAGCAGTGAAGACCAGGGGTTCCTCACAGATACGCAGTATTTT.

The rearrangement links TRBV27 to TRBJ1-5; D is uncertain. The CDR3 sequence is 12 residues long. Germline V gene sequence: CDR1 MNHEY, CDR2 SMNVEV (reference sequence). V gave up 5 bases and J gave up 5 bases, with 7 bases separating them. CDR3 in amino acids: CASSGPDQPQHF. For the CDR3, the DNA is TGTGCCAGCAGTGGACCCGATCAGCCCCAGCATTTT.

The chain combines TRBV2 with TRBJ2-1; 13 positions match TRBD2. Germline V gene lookup returns CDR1 SNHLY and CDR2 FYNNEI. The CDR3 is 14 residues long. Trimming removed 9 bases from V and 6 bases from J; junction bases left unmatched: 5. The CDR3 bases are TGTGCCAGTGGGGGACTAGCGGGGTCCAATGAGCAGTTCTTC. It translates to CASGGLAGSNEQFF.

The chain employs TRBV29-1 and TRBJ1-1; D is unresolved. This CDR3 is built from 13 residues. V lost 4 bases and J lost 0, with 9 bases in between. Germline V gives CDR1 SQVTM, CDR2 ANQGSEA. CDR3 sequence: CSVVSYMNTEAFF. Written as DNA, the CDR3 is TGCAGCGTTGTTAGTTACATGAACACTGAAGCTTTCTTT.

This clone was recorded a few times. This rearrangement joins TRBV29-1 to TRBJ1-2; unclear D gene. CDR1 is SQVTM and CDR2 is ANQGSEA in the germline V gene. The CDR3 runs to 16 residues. Trimming removed 3 bases from V and 0 bases from J, with 17 bases in between. The CDR3 coding sequence is TGCAGCGTTGATCCAGCGGTGGGATCCGCTAACTATGGCTACACCTTC. This encodes CSVDPAVGSANYGYTF.

The chain has TRBV29-1 and TRBJ2-1; possible D gene TRBD2, 7 bases. Germline CDR1 reads SQVTM; CDR2 reads ANQGSEA. This CDR3 is built from 14 residues. Trimming pared 4 bases from V and 7 bases from J, leaving 17 bases between. The CDR3 region is CSVGEGGLLNEQFF. The CDR3 DNA sequence: TGCAGCGTTGGCGAGGGGGGGCTCTTGAATGAGCAGTTCTTC.

V is TRBV28 and J is TRBJ2-2; D unclear. Germline lookup yields CDR1 MDHEN and CDR2 SYDVKM. CDR3 length equals 12 residues. Trimming took off 5 bases at V and 5 bases at J, with 6 bases between the two ends. In DNA, the CDR3 is TGTGCCAGCAGTACCCCAACCGGGGAGCTGTTTTTT. It yields the protein CASSTPTGELFF.

The chain employs TRBV9 and TRBJ1-1; possibly TRBD1 for D (5 bases). From germline, CDR1 is SGDLS and CDR2 YYNGEE. CDR3 length: 15 residues. The V and J ends lost 3 bases and 4 bases respectively, with 16 bases between them. The CDR3 region has the DNA TGTGCCAGCAGCGCTGGGGCCCTCGGGCCCACTGAAGCTTTCTTT. Residues: CASSAGALGPTEAFF.

This sequence joins TRBV4-3 and TRBJ2-7; D is undetermined. From germline, CDR1 is LGHNA and CDR2 YSLEER. Trimming removed 0 bases from V and 3 bases from J, with 12 bases in between. The length of the CDR3 is 15 residues. The CDR3 loop is CASSQEVNTFYEQYF. The CDR3 bases are TGCGCCAGCAGCCAAGAAGTCAACACCTTCTACGAGCAGTACTTC.

The CDR3 loop is CASSSGTDYGYTF. The CDR3 nucleotides read TGTGCCAGCAGCTCCGGGACAGACTATGGCTACACCTTC. The chain joins TRBV7-2 to TRBJ1-2; TRBD1 aligns across 7 bases. From germline, CDR1 is SGHTA and CDR2 FQGNSA. This CDR3 has 13 amino acids. After removal of 4 bases from V and 3 bases from J, the junction contained 2 bases not matched to a gene.